Listed below are T cell receptor beta chains from one sample, sequenced in a study of regulatory T cells in long-lasting Graves disease. TCRdb re-analysed the multiplex PCR reads in MiXCR, keeping a single row per CDR3 protein. The repertoire holds 700,000 or so distinct CDR3 sequences, with about 30% as singletons. The sequences come from peripheral blood mononuclear cells (PBMCs), collected when the disease was refractory, from a patient treated with antithyroid drugs. Receptors were obtained from a female donor with Graves disease. Both conserved end residues are part of each CDR3. D genes are given only for firm matches. The size of a clone is reported for some rows only, either as once, few or many, or as a class for expanded clones.

V gene,J gene,D gene,clone size,CDR3 protein,CDR3 DNA
TRBV3-1,TRBJ1-1,-,many,CASSQGMNTEAFF,TGTGCCAGCAGCCAGGGCATGAACACTGAAGCTTTCTTT
TRBV19,TRBJ2-5,TRBD2,-,CVSSRSTSTETQYF,TGTGTCAGTAGTCGCTCGACTAGCACGGAGACCCAGTACTTC
TRBV5-1,TRBJ1-1,TRBD1,many,CASSSGQGTEAFF,TGTGCCAGCAGCTCGGGACAGGGGACTGAAGCTTTCTTT
TRBV20-1,TRBJ1-2,-,many,CSARGGLNYGYTF,TGCAGTGCTAGGGGAGGGCTTAACTATGGCTACACCTTC
TRBV12-3/TRBV12-4,TRBJ1-5,-,many,CASIGLTGSQHF,TGTGCCAGCATCGGCCTTACCGGATCCCAGCATTTT
TRBV2,TRBJ1-3,-,few,CASRVTTQISGNTIYF,TGTGCCAGCAGAGTAACCACCCAAATCTCTGGAAACACCATATATTTT
TRBV29-1,TRBJ2-6,-,-,CSVDTSSGANVLTF,TGCAGCGTTGATACGAGCTCTGGGGCCAACGTCCTGACTTTC
TRBV29-1,TRBJ2-1,TRBD2,-,CSVDSLAGGENNEQFF,TGCAGCGTTGATTCACTAGCGGGAGGGGAGAACAATGAGCAGTTCTTC
TRBV5-1,TRBJ1-1,-,-,CASSFTGTMNTEAFF,TGCGCCAGCAGCTTTACGGGAACCATGAACACTGAAGCTTTCTTT
TRBV18,TRBJ1-1,TRBD1,-,CASSPWQGGDTEAFF,TGTGCCAGCTCACCGTGGCAGGGGGGGGACACTGAAGCTTTCTTT
TRBV12-3/TRBV12-4,TRBJ1-3,-,-,CASSLSGASSGNTIYF,TGTGCCAGCAGTTTAAGTGGAGCCAGCTCTGGAAACACCATATATTTT
TRBV3-1,TRBJ1-4,TRBD1,few,CASRPGGFGEKLFF,TGTGCCAGCAGGCCAGGGGGCTTTGGCGAAAAACTGTTTTTT
TRBV6-1,TRBJ1-1,-,few,CASSLNIQGTEAFF,TGTGCCAGCAGTCTGAACATACAGGGAACTGAAGCTTTCTTT
TRBV12-3/TRBV12-4,TRBJ1-4,TRBD1,-,CASSSSDRVPREKLFF,TGTGCCAGCAGTTCCTCCGACAGGGTCCCTCGTGAAAAACTGTTTTTT
TRBV15,TRBJ1-1,-,few,CATSRDAGLNTEAFF,TGTGCCACCAGCCGGGACGCAGGGCTGAACACTGAAGCTTTCTTT
TRBV28,TRBJ1-6,TRBD1,few,CASSTGTASSYNSPLHF,TGTGCCAGCAGCACCGGGACAGCCAGCTCCTATAATTCACCCCTCCACTTT
TRBV2,TRBJ1-2,-,few,CASSDKGRGGYTF,TGTGCCAGCAGTGATAAGGGTCGGGGTGGCTACACCTTC
TRBV30,TRBJ2-1,TRBD2,few,CAWSAGLAGINEQFF,TGTGCCTGGAGTGCAGGACTAGCGGGAATCAATGAGCAGTTCTTC
TRBV12-3/TRBV12-4,TRBJ2-7,TRBD1,many,CASSFQTQGLGIYEQYF,TGTGCCAGCAGTTTCCAAACACAGGGGTTGGGAATCTACGAGCAGTACTTC
TRBV2,TRBJ2-6,-,-,CASRDYSGANVLTF,TGTGCCAGCAGGGACTACTCTGGGGCCAACGTCCTGACTTTC
TRBV27,TRBJ1-1,-,few,CASSLSFGQNTEAFF,TGTGCCAGCAGTTTATCCTTCGGCCAGAACACTGAAGCTTTCTTT